A selection of T cell receptor beta chains follows, all from one sample in a study of shared clonotypes between healthy human individuals. Libraries were prepared by immunoSEQ multiplex PCR; TCRdb keeps only in-frame clonotypes and omits some of them. This table holds millions of clones, more than 90% found once. Sequencing input: naive CD4+ T cells sorted from blood. The receptors come from a man in his late teens or twenties in good health. Each CDR3 is given with its conserved first and last residue. D genes are given only for firm matches. Size tells how often a clone was seen (once, few, many) or the class of an expanded clone, and some rows leave it out.

TRBD1	TRBV27	TRBJ1-6	once	TGTGCCAGCAGTTTATCGAGGGCAGGGGGTAATTCACCCCTCCACTTT	CASSLSRAGGNSPLHF
.	TRBV7-8	TRBJ1-1	.	TGTGCCAGCAGCCGAAACGGGGGGGGCACTGAAGCTTTCTTT	CASSRNGGGTEAFF
.	TRBV2	TRBJ2-5	.	TGTGCCAGTGGTGCGGCCCAAGAGACCCAGTACTTC	CASGAAQETQYF
.	TRBV7-8	TRBJ2-6	.	TGTGCCAGCAGCCCGACATTCGGGGATTCTGGGGCCAACGTCCTGACTTTC	CASSPTFGDSGANVLTF
.	TRBV27	TRBJ1-5	.	TGTGCCAGCAGAAGCAGGGTTAGCAATCAGCCCCAGCATTTT	CASRSRVSNQPQHF
.	TRBV5-6	TRBJ2-3	.	TGTGCCAGCAGCTTGTTGGGACCTCGGGATACGCAGTATTTT	CASSLLGPRDTQYF
TRBD1	TRBV19	TRBJ1-2	.	TGTGCCAGTAGTATGGGACAGGGCTATGGCTACACCTTC	CASSMGQGYGYTF
.	TRBV28	TRBJ1-4	.	TGTGCCAGCAGTTCCCCTGGGTCCCCTCGGTGGTTTTTT	CASSSPGSPRWFF
.	TRBV9	TRBJ2-4	.	TGTGCCAGCAGCCCCGGGGTGTTTGACAAAAACATTCAGTACTTC	CASSPGVFDKNIQYF
.	TRBV19	TRBJ2-3	.	TGTGCCAGTAGTATAGACCCCGGGACTAGCACAGATACGCAGTATTTT	CASSIDPGTSTDTQYF
TRBD1	TRBV18	TRBJ1-5	.	TGTGCCAGCTCACCACCGGGACAGAATCAGCCCCAGCATTTT	CASSPPGQNQPQHF
.	TRBV28	TRBJ1-6	.	TGTGCCAGCAGTAGTTCAGGGAGCGGTTCACCCCTCCACTTT	CASSSSGSGSPLHF
.	TRBV14	TRBJ1-3	.	TGTGCCAGCAGCCAAGATCTCCGGGACACCATATATTTT	CASSQDLRDTIYF
TRBD2	TRBV10-3	TRBJ2-7	.	TGTGCCATCAGTGAGTCGAGGGGGCTAGCGGGGCGCTACGAGCAGTACTTC	CAISESRGLAGRYEQYF
.	TRBV6-5	TRBJ2-7	.	TGTGCCAGCAGTCGAGGCCCGGGCTACGAGCAGTACTTC	CASSRGPGYEQYF
.	TRBV18	TRBJ1-1	.	TGTGCCAGCTCACCGAATTTCATGGGGACTGAAGCTTTCTTT	CASSPNFMGTEAFF
.	TRBV10-1	TRBJ2-3	.	TGCGCCAGCAGTGAGTCAACTCAAAGGATCACAGATACGCAGTATTTT	CASSESTQRITDTQYF
TRBD1	TRBV6-1	TRBJ1-6	once	TGTGCCAGCAGGGGTGGACAGGGCCAACCCCTCCACTTT	CASRGGQGQPLHF
TRBD1	TRBV7-9	TRBJ2-7	.	TGTGCCAGCAGCTTAGGCGGTGGGACAGGGGTTATCTACGAGCAGTACTTC	CASSLGGGTGVIYEQYF
TRBD2	TRBV6-5	TRBJ2-1	.	TGTGCCAGCAGGCCGGGACTAGCATCTATGAATGAGCAGTTCTTC	CASRPGLASMNEQFF
TRBD1	TRBV27	TRBJ2-7	.	TGTGCCAGCAGTGCCGGGACAGGGGTGGATGAGCAGTACTTC	CASSAGTGVDEQYF
.	TRBV30	TRBJ1-1	.	TGTGCCTGGAGGAAGAACACTGAAGCTTTCTTT	CAWRKNTEAFF
.	TRBV10-3	TRBJ1-5	.	TGTGCCATCAGTGAAGGGACGGGAGATCAGCCCCAGCATTTT	CAISEGTGDQPQHF
TRBD1	TRBV19	TRBJ1-5	.	TGTGCCAGTAGGAGGACAGGGGGTGACGGTACAAATCAGCCCCAGCATTTT	CASRRTGGDGTNQPQHF
.	TRBV5-1	TRBJ2-1	.	TGCGCCAGCAGCTTTGAGGGGTATGAGCAGTTCTTC	CASSFEGYEQFF
.	TRBV10-3	TRBJ2-3	.	TGTGCCATCAGTGAGATGGCAGATACGCAGTATTTT	CAISEMADTQYF
.	TRBV19	TRBJ2-1	once	TGTGCCAGTCGTGGGGACCTGCAGTTCTTC	CASRGDLQFF
.	TRBV28	TRBJ2-7	.	TGTGCCAGCAGTTTGGTGGGGTACGAGCAGTACTTC	CASSLVGYEQYF
.	TRBV30	TRBJ1-4	.	TGTGCCTGGAGTGTCGGAGGGGGAGGCGAAAAACTGTTTTTT	CAWSVGGGGEKLFF
TRBD2	TRBV30	TRBJ2-2	.	TGTGCCTGGAGTCGGACTAGCGGGTACACCGGGGAGCTGTTTTTT	CAWSRTSGYTGELFF
.	TRBV7-9	TRBJ1-1	few	TGTGCCAGCAGCATGAGGGGGGACACTGAAGCTTTCTTT	CASSMRGDTEAFF
TRBD1	TRBV18	TRBJ1-1	.	TGTGCCAGCTCACCACCTATGGCCGGACAGGGAAACACTGAAGCTTTCTTT	CASSPPMAGQGNTEAFF
.	TRBV2	TRBJ1-5	few	TGTGCCAGCAGTAGGAGCGCTCAACTCATGCAGCCCCAGCATTTT	CASSRSAQLMQPQHF
.	TRBV19	TRBJ1-1	few	TGTGCCAGTAAGTGGATGTTGAACACTGAAGCTTTCTTT	CASKWMLNTEAFF
.	TRBV5-1	TRBJ1-2	.	TGCGCCAGCAGCTTGGAAGGTTTAGCAGCCCGCTATGGCTACACCTTC	CASSLEGLAARYGYTF
.	TRBV2	TRBJ2-7	.	TGTGCCAGCAGTGCCCAATCGACAGCCTTAGTTTACGAGCAGTACTTC	CASSAQSTALVYEQYF
.	TRBV7-9	TRBJ1-3	.	TGTGCCAGCAGCTCAGAACGGGCTGGGGACACCATATATTTT	CASSSERAGDTIYF
.	TRBV2	TRBJ1-1	few	TGTGCCAGCAGAGAGGATCGGACTGAAGCTTTCTTT	CASREDRTEAFF
TRBD1	TRBV5-1	TRBJ2-1	.	TGCGCCAGCGACTTCCTTAGGGGGCTCTACAATGAGCAGTTCTTC	CASDFLRGLYNEQFF
.	TRBV19	TRBJ2-7	.	TGTGCCAGTAGTTTCGAAGACCTATCCGAGCAGTACTTC	CASSFEDLSEQYF
TRBD1	TRBV30	TRBJ2-7	once	TGTGCCTGGAGTGCACCTCCTAACAGGGGGCACCTCTACGAGCAGTACTTC	CAWSAPPNRGHLYEQYF
TRBD2	TRBV5-4	TRBJ2-1	.	TGTGCCAGCAGTTTAACCGGACTAGCAAGCGATGAGCAGTTCTTC	CASSLTGLASDEQFF
.	TRBV6-5	TRBJ2-7	.	TGTGCCAGCAGGGGGGACTTACAAGCCTACGAGCAGTACTTC	CASRGDLQAYEQYF
TRBD2	TRBV10-3	TRBJ2-3	once	TGTGCCATCAAGCGGGGGCCAGTCACAGATACGCAGTATTTT	CAIKRGPVTDTQYF
TRBD1	TRBV5-4	TRBJ2-6	.	TGTGCCAGCAGCCTGGGGACAGGACCCTTTGTATCTGGGGCCAACGTCCTGACTTTC	CASSLGTGPFVSGANVLTF
.	TRBV9	TRBJ1-1	.	TGTGCCAGCACCAGCGTAGATCGAGGGCTGAACACTGAAGCTTTCTTT	CASTSVDRGLNTEAFF
TRBD1	TRBV10-3	TRBJ1-1	.	TGTGCCATCAGTGACGACTGGACAGGGACCACTGAAGCTTTCTTT	CAISDDWTGTTEAFF
.	TRBV28	TRBJ2-7	.	TGTGCCAGCAGTATGACTAGTTTCGAGCAGTACTTC	CASSMTSFEQYF
TRBD1	TRBV7-9	TRBJ2-7	.	TGTGCCAGCAGCTTTACTCCCGGGGGGACAGGGGCCTACGAGCAGTACTTC	CASSFTPGGTGAYEQYF
.	TRBV6-1	TRBJ1-1	once	TGTGCCAGCAGTTCATACGGGGCAAACACTGAAGCTTTCTTT	CASSSYGANTEAFF
.	TRBV21-1	TRBJ1-4	.	TGTGCCAGCAGCGCAGAACAGGGGGGATATGAAAAACTGTTTTTT	CASSAEQGGYEKLFF
.	TRBV7-2	TRBJ1-4	.	TGTGCCAGCAGCTTGGGGGGAAATGAAAAACTGTTTTTT	CASSLGGNEKLFF
TRBD2	TRBV9	TRBJ2-3	.	TGTGCCAGCAGCGTTGGGACTAGCGGGAGTCTGACAGATACGCAGTATTTT	CASSVGTSGSLTDTQYF
TRBD2	TRBV11-2	TRBJ2-7	.	TGTGCCAGCAGCTTTTCAGCGGGAGGAGGGGCCGAGCAGTACTTC	CASSFSAGGGAEQYF
TRBD1	TRBV30	TRBJ2-5	.	TGTGCCTGGAGTGCCGGGACAGGGGGTGCGGAGACCCAGTACTTC	CAWSAGTGGAETQYF
TRBD2	TRBV4-1	TRBJ2-5	.	TGCGCCAGCAGCCAAGAAAGTGGTGGTAGCGGGGGGTACCAAGAGACCCAGTACTTC	CASSQESGGSGGYQETQYF
.	TRBV6-6	TRBJ1-4	.	TGTGCCAGCAGGAAGGGGGGGTCAGGGGAAAAACTGTTTTTT	CASRKGGSGEKLFF
TRBD2	TRBV10-3	TRBJ2-7	.	TGTGCCGTAGGGCTAGCGGGTACCTACGAGCAGTACTTC	CAVGLAGTYEQYF
.	TRBV28	TRBJ2-3	.	TGTGCCAGCAGTCTATCGGTAGCTGGAGATACGCAGTATTTT	CASSLSVAGDTQYF